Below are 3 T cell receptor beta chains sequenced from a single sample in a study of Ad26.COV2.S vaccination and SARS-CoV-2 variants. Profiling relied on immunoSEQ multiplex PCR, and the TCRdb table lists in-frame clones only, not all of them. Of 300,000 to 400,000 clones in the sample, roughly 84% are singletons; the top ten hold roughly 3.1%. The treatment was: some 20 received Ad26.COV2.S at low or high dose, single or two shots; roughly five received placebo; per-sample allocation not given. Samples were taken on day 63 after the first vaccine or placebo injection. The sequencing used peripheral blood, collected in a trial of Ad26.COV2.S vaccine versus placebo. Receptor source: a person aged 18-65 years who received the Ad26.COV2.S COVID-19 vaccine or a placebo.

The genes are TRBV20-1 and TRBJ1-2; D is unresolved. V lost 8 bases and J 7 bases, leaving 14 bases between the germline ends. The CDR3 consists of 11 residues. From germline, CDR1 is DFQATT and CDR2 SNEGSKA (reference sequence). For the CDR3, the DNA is TGCAGTTCCAGGACCGTGGGTGGCTACACCTTC. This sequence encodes CSSRTVGGYTF.

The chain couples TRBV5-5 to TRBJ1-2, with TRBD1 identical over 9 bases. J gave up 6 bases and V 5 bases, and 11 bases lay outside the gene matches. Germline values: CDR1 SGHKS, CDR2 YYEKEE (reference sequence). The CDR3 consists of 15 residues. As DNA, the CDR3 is TGTGCCAGCAGTTCCTTGGGGACAGGGTCTGATGGCTACACCTTC. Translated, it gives CASSSLGTGSDGYTF.

The CDR3 reads CASSDSASGGADTQYF. For the CDR3, the DNA is TGTGCCAGCAGTGACTCCGCTAGCGGGGGGGCGGATACGCAGTATTTT. V is TRBV6-4 and J is TRBJ2-3; TRBD2 matches at 12 bases. This CDR3 comprises 16 residues. Germline V gene sequence: CDR1 MRHNA, CDR2 SNTAGT. V shed 0 bases, J shed 6 bases, and the junction held 4 bases outside the gene matches.